This TCR beta chain appears in the sequencing data of a study of blood T cell repertoires in COVID-19. As for the study in general: In each case, the material was cDNA or gDNA derived from T cells, B-cell-depleted T cells, or PBMCs.

Germline trimming cut 4 bases from V and 5 bases from J; bases unmatched to any gene: 3. The CDR3 has 15 residues. Germline CDR1 reads SGHVS; CDR2 reads FNYEAQ. In the original processing: Amplification of reference gene primers was used by the study to estimate nucleated cell counts. Assay: immunoSEQ multiplex PCR; the TCRdb copy retains only in-frame clones and omits some. The V and J calls and clone size are taken from that table; D and trimming were inferred from the DNA. Counted here are under 450,000 clones, over 75% occurring once; the ten biggest clones make up 2.5% to 3.5%. Participant age was roughly 18 to 100 years, and participants resided in roughly 25 US areas. Participants were placed into cohorts based on the clinical history they reported.

Sequenced: PBMCs or T cells enriched from blood (not recorded which). The TCR sequence derives from a woman in her 30s who had recovered from COVID-19. The gene calls are TRBV7-6 and TRBJ2-3, with 13 bases aligning to TRBD2. CDR3 nucleotide sequence: TGTGCCAGCAGCTCAGGACTAGCGGGAGTAGATACGCAGTATTTT. Translated, it gives CASSSGLAGVDTQYF.